Reported below is one TCR beta chain. Additional DNA sequences in this sample encode the identical CDR3. This specimen belongs to a study of shared clonotypes between healthy human individuals. Between the trimmed V and J ends, which lost 4 bases and 4 bases, there was a span of 4 bases. CDR3 length: 11 residues. Germline-derived CDR1 and CDR2 are MDHEN and SYDVKM. Samples underwent the assay at deep level. Template for every sorted-subset replicate PCR totaled 200 to 250 ng DNA, around 33,000 T cell genomes. The table came from immunoSEQ multiplex PCR; TCRdb's copy has only in-frame clones and leaves some out. Among under 2,500,000 clones listed, about 94% were seen once. Subsets obtained from CD4+ cells comprised CD45RA+ naive and CD45RA-negative memory cells.

The chain is built from TRBV28 and TRBJ1-1, with D uncertain. The sequencing input was naive CD4+ T cells sorted from blood. The sample's subset: CD45RA+ positively selected. This clonotype was obtained from a man aged 18 to 30 in good health. CDR3 region: CASSSGTEAFF. In DNA, the CDR3 is TGTGCCAGCAGTTCTGGCACTGAAGCTTTCTTT.